This entry features one TCR beta chain sequence. Its antigen is as yet unknown. V lost 5 bases to trimming and J lost 6 bases, with 11 bases between them. CDR1 and CDR2 from the germline V gene are LNHNV and YYDKDF (reference sequence). The CDR3 loop spans 13 amino acids. This sample was included in a study of tumor-infiltrating lymphocytes in localized non-small cell lung cancer. The overall study: Each patient gave resected tumor and non-adjacent uninvolved lung tissue.

Regarding the study as a whole: Higher tumor T cell infiltration than in uninvolved lung was supported by TCRbeta sequencing. Only some patients had TCR sequencing, depending on available tissue.

Repertoires were generated with immunoSEQ multiplex PCR, while TCRdb's copy carries only in-frame clones and drops some. The sample shows about 15,000 clones, roughly 70% of them seen only once. The clonotype originates from a human donor with non-small cell lung cancer. The sample comprised lung tumor tissue. The rearrangement joins TRBV15 to TRBJ1-5, with D unclear. The CDR3, as DNA: TGTGCCACCAGCGCGGGGTTTGGTCAGCCCCAGCATTTT. Its translation: CATSAGFGQPQHF.